Each of the 5 T cell receptor beta chains below was sequenced from the same sample in a study of identical twins. In TCRdb, the 5' RACE reads were re-called with MiXCR into one record per CDR3 protein. The table records 200,000 to 250,000 distinct CDR3 sequences, 6% to 9% of them present only once. The sample also formed part of further work on yellow fever vaccine responses in identical twins.

The material sequenced was memory (CD45RO+) T cells sorted from blood. Receptor source: a woman younger than 35 in good health.

At least ten counts were recorded for this clonotype. V is TRBV5-6 and J is TRBJ1-1, with D possibly matching TRBD1 (5 bases). Trimming took off 6 bases at V and 0 bases at J, with 9 bases between the two ends. Germline V lookup: CDR1 SGHDT, CDR2 YYEEEE. This CDR3 region has 13 residues. As DNA, the CDR3 is TGTGCCAGCATCTACAGGTTGAACACTGAAGCTTTCTTT. Translating gives CASIYRLNTEAFF.

This clonotype was observed a handful of times. CDR3 protein: CASSQDNRATDTQYF. DNA of the CDR3: TGTGCCAGCAGCCAAGATAACAGGGCCACAGATACGCAGTATTTT. The chain is built from TRBV3-1 and TRBJ2-3; weak D call: TRBD1 (6 bases). The CDR3 spans 15 residues. Looked up from germline, CDR1 is LGHDT and CDR2 is YNNKEL (reference sequence). V lost 0 bases and J 2 bases, leaving 9 bases between the germline ends.

The table lists this clonotype with a few counts. The chain employs TRBV7-9 and TRBJ2-4, with 7 positions matching TRBD2. Germline lookup yields CDR1 SEHNR and CDR2 FQNEAQ (reference sequence). The CDR3 contains 15 residues. V dropped 3 bases and J dropped 3; count of bases not matched to a gene: 5. CDR3 protein: CASSLGGGSKNIQYF. The CDR3 nucleotides are TGTGCCAGCAGCTTGGGGGGGGGGAGCAAAAACATTCAGTACTTC. The whole variable domain, filled in from reference TRBV7-9 and TRBJ2-4, reads DTGVSQNPRHKITKRGQNVTFRCDPISEHNRLYWYRQTLGQGPEFLTYFQNEAQLEKSRLLSDRFSAERPKGSFSTLEIQRTEQGDSAMYLCASSLGGGSKNIQYFGAGTRLSVL.

The chain carries TRBV20-1 and TRBJ1-6; a possible D gene is TRBD1 (6 bases). The CDR3 is 13 residues long. Trimming cost V 0 bases and J 6 bases, with 6 bases left between them. From germline, CDR1 is DFQATT and CDR2 SNEGSKA (reference sequence). The CDR3 DNA sequence: TGCAGTGCTAGAGAGGACAGTAATTCACCCCTCCACTTT. This codes for CSAREDSNSPLHF.

The chain carries TRBV10-3 and TRBJ1-1; TRBD1 is a possible D gene (5 bases). The germline V gene has CDR1 ENHRY and CDR2 SYGVKD. The CDR3 spans 15 residues. V was trimmed by 6 bases and J by 0 bases, leaving 14 bases between them. CDR3 nucleotide sequence: TGTGCCATCAGGCCCCAGGACACTATGAACACTGAAGCTTTCTTT. This gives the protein CAIRPQDTMNTEAFF.